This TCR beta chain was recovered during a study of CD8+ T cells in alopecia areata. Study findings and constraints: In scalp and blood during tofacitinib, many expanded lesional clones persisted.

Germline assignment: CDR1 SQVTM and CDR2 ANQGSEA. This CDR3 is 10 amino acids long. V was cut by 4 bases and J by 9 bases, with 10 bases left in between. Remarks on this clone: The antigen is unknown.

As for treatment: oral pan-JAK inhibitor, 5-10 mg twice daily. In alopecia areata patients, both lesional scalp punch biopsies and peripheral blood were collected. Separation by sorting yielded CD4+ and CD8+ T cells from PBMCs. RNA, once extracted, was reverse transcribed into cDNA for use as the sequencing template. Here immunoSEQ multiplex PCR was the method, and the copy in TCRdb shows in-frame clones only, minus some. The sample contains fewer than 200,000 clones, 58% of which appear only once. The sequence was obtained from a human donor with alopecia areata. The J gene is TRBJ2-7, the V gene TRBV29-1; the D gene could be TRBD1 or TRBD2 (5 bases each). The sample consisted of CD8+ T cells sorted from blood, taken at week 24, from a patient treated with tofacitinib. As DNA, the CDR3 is TGCAGCGTTGGGGACGGAGGGCAGTACTTC. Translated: CSVGDGGQYF.